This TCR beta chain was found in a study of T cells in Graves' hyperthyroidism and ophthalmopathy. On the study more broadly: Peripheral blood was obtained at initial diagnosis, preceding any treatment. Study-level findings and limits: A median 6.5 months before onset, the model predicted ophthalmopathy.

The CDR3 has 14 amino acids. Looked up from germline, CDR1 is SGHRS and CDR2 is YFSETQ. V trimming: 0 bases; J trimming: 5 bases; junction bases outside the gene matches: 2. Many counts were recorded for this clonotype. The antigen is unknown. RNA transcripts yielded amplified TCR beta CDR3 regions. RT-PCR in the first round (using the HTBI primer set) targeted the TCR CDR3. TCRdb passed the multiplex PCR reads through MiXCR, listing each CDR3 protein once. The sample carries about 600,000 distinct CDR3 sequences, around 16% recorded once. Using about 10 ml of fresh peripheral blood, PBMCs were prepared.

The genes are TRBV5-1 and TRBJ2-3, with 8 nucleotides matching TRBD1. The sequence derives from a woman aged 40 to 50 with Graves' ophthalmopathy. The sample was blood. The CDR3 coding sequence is TGCGCCAGCAGCTTGGGACAGGGGAGAGATACGCAGTATTTT. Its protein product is CASSLGQGRDTQYF.